This note documents a single T cell receptor beta chain sequence. Its specificity is unknown. This sample is drawn from a study of cytomegalovirus exposure and HLA in healthy donors. Points from the study as a whole: When analyzed later, a missense DCLRE1C variant was found to be linked to TCR beta V- and J-gene trimming. Among immune exposure information, only CMV serostatus was available. Later analysis suggested links between common viral pathogens and several top significant clusters.

Amplification used 60 Vbeta primers and 13 Jbeta primers. Per the original data handling: A later analysis tallied tens of millions of unique TCR beta chains, some 12 million of them shared. Here immunoSEQ multiplex PCR was the method, and the copy in TCRdb shows in-frame clones only, minus some. V and J calls and clone size are those listed in that table; D and trimming were worked out from the DNA. The sample carries some 150,000 clones, 60% to 80% recorded once. Germline V gene sequence: CDR1 SGDLS, CDR2 YYNGEE. Trimming removed 4 bases at V and 9 bases at J, with 14 bases between. This CDR3 is built from 13 residues.

Sequencing was performed on PBMCs. The TCR sequence derives from a man aged 18 to 35 in good health and CMV-seropositive. The chain has TRBV9 and TRBJ2-1, with D tentatively TRBD2 (6 bases). CDR3 residues: CASSPGGRIEQFF. In DNA form, the CDR3 reads TGTGCCAGCAGCCCCGGAGGGCGTATTGAGCAGTTCTTC.